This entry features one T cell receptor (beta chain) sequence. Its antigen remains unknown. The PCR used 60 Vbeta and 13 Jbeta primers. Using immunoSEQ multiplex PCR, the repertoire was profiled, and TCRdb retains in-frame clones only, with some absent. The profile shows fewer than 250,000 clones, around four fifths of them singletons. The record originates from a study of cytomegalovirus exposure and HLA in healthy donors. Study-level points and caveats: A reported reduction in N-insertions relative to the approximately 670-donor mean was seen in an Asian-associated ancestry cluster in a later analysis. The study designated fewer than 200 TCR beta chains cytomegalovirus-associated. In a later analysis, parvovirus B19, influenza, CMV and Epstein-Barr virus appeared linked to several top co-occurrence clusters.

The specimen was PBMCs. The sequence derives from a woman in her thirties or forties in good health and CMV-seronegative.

The CDR3 spells CAWSKGLYEQYF. The CDR3 nucleotides read TGTGCCTGGAGTAAAGGACTCTACGAGCAGTACTTC. V usage is TRBV30 and J usage is TRBJ2-7; D may be TRBD2 (5 bases). The CDR3 runs 12 residues. V was pared by 2 bases and J by 3 bases, with 8 bases between. The V gene's germline CDR1 is GTSNPN and CDR2 SVGIG (reference sequence).